This T cell receptor beta chain was captured by sequencing in a study of blood T cell repertoires in COVID-19. Study summary: Specimens from acute and convalescent COVID-19 originated in the United States, Italy and Spain. Sources were T cells, B-cell-depleted T cells, or PBMCs; the material itself was cDNA or gDNA.

In the original processing: Reference gene primer amplification gave estimated nucleated cell counts. The table came from immunoSEQ multiplex PCR; TCRdb's copy has only in-frame clones and leaves some out. That table is the source of V, J and clone size, and D and trimming were worked out from the DNA. The repertoire holds about 180,000 clones, with around 77% as singletons. This clonotype originated in a man in his 70s with active or convalescent COVID-19. The sequencing input was peripheral blood.

CDR3 DNA sequence: TGTGCCAGCAGTCCCTCTATTGCCTACGAGCAGTACTTC. This codes for CASSPSIAYEQYF. This chain uses TRBV27 with TRBJ2-7; D is unresolved. Germline V CDR1 and CDR2: MNHEY, SMNVEV (reference sequence). The CDR3 length is 13 residues. The V and J ends lost 5 bases and 2 bases respectively, with 10 bases between them.